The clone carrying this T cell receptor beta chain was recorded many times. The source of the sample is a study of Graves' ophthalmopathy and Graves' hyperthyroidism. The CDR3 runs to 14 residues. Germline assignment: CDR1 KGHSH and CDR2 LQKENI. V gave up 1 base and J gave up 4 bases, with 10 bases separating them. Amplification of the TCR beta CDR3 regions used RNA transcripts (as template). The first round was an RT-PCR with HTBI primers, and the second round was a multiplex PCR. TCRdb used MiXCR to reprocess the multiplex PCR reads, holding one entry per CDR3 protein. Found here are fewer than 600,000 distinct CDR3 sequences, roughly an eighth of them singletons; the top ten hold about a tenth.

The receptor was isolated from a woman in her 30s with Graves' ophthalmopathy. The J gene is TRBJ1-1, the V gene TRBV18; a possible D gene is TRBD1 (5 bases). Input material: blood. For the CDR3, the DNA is TGTGCCAGCTCACCACAATCAGGGATCACTGAAGCTTTCTTT. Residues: CASSPQSGITEAFF. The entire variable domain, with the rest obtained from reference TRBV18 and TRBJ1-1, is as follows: NAGVMQNPRHLVRRRGQEARLRCSPMKGHSHVYWYRQLPEEGLKFMVYLQKENIIDESGMPKERFSAEFPKEGPSILRIQQVVRGDSAAYFCASSPQSGITEAFFGQGTRLTVV.